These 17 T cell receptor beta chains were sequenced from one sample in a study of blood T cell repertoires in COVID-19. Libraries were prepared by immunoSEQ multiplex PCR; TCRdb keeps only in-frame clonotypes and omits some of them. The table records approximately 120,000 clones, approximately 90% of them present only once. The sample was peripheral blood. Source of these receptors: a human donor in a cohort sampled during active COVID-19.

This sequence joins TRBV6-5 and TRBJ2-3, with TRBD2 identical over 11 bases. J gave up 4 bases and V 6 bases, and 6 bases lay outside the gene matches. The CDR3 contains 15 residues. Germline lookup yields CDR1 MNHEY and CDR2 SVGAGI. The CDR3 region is CASRTSGIDSDTQYF. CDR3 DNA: TGTGCCAGCAGGACTAGCGGGATAGATTCAGATACGCAGTATTTT.

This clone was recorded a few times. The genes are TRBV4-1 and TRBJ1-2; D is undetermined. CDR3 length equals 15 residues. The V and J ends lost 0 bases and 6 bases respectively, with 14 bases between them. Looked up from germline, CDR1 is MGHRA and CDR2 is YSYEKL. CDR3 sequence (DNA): TGCGCCAGCAGCCAAGATACCGCTTATCAGGATGGCTACACCTTC. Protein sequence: CASSQDTAYQDGYTF.

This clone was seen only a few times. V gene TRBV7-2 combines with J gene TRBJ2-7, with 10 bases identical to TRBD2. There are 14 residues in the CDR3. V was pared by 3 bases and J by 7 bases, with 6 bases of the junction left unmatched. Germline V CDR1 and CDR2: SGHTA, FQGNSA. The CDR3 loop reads CASSLGSGGREQYF. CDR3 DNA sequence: TGTGCCAGCAGCTTGGGTAGCGGGGGGAGGGAGCAGTACTTC.

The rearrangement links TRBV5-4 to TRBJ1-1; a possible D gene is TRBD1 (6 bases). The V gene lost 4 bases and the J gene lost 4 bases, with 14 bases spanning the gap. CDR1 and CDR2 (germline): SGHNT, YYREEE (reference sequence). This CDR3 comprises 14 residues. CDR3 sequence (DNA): TGTGCCAGCAGCGTAGAACAGGGTATCACTGAAGCTTTCTTT. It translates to CASSVEQGITEAFF.

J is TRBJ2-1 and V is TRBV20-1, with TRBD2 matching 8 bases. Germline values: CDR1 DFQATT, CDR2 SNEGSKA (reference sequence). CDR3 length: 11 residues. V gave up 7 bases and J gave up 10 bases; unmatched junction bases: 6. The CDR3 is CSGRGGKEQFF. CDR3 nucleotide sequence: TGCAGTGGACGGGGGGGGAAGGAGCAGTTCTTC.

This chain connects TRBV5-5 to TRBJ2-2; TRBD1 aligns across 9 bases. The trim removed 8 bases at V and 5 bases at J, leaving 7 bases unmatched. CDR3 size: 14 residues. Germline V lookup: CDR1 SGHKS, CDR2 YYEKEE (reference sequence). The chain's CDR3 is CASGQGWGTGELFF. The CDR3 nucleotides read TGTGCCAGTGGACAGGGGTGGGGAACCGGGGAGCTGTTTTTT.

The CDR3 here is CASSSTGGSTDTQYF. The CDR3 nucleotides are TGTGCCAGCAGTTCTACAGGGGGGTCCACAGATACGCAGTATTTT. The chain employs TRBV6-5 and TRBJ2-3; 8 bases are a match to TRBD1. Germline values: CDR1 MNHEY, CDR2 SVGAGI. V lost 4 bases to trimming and J lost 2 bases; unmatched junction nucleotides: 5. The CDR3 is 15 amino acids.

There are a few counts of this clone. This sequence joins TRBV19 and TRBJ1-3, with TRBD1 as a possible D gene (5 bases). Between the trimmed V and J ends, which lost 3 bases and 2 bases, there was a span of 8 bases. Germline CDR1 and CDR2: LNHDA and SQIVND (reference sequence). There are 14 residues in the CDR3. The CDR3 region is CASSMGGPGNTIYF. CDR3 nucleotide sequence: TGTGCCAGTAGTATGGGGGGACCTGGAAACACCATATATTTT.

The CDR3 nucleotides read TGCGCCACCCGGGACAGGGACACCGGGGAGCTGTTTTTT. It yields the protein CATRDRDTGELFF. The V and J genes are TRBV5-1 and TRBJ2-2; 9 nucleotides agree with TRBD1. Germline lookup yields CDR1 SGHRS and CDR2 YFSETQ. J was trimmed by 3 bases and V by 9 bases; bases with no gene match: 3. The CDR3 extends over 13 amino acids.

CDR3 in DNA: TGTGCCAGCAGTTACTCGATTGGGGGGACGGGGAACACTGAAGCTTTCTTT. This translates into CASSYSIGGTGNTEAFF. The chain couples TRBV6-2 or TRBV6-3 to TRBJ1-1; D may be TRBD1 (5 bases). CDR1 is MNHEY and CDR2 is SVGEGT in the germline V gene. V lost 0 bases, J lost 1 base, and 15 bases lay in between. The CDR3 totals 17 residues.

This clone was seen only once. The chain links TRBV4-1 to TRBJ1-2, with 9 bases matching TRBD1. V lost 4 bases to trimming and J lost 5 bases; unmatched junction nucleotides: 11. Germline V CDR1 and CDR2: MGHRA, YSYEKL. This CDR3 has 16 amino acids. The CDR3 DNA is TGCGCCAGCAGCCCCCGGGACAGGGAACCTAGGTATGGCTACACCTTC. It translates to CASSPRDREPRYGYTF.

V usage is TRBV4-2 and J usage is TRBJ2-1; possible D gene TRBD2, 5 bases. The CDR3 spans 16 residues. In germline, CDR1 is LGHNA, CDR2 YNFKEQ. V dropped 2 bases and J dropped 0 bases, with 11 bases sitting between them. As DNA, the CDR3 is TGTGCCAGCAGCCAATCGCCGGGGAGCTCCTACAATGAGCAGTTCTTC. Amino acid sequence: CASSQSPGSSYNEQFF.

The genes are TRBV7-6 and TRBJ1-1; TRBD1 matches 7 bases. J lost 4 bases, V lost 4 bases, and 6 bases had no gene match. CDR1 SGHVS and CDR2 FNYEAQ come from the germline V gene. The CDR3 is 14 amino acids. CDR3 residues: CASSSRQGGTEAFF. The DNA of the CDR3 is TGTGCCAGCAGCTCAAGACAGGGTGGCACTGAAGCTTTCTTT.

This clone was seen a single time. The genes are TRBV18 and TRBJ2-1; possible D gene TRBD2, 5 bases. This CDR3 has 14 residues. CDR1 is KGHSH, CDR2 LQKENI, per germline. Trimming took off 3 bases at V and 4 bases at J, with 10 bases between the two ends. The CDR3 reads CASSPGREYNEQFF. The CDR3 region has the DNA TGTGCCAGCTCACCGGGTAGGGAGTACAATGAGCAGTTCTTC.

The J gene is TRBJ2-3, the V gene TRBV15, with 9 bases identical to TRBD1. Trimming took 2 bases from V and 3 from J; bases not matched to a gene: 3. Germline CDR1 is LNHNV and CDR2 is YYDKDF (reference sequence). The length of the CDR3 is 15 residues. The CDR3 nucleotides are TGTGCCACCAGCAGACGGGACAGGGAGACAGATACGCAGTATTTT. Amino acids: CATSRRDRETDTQYF.

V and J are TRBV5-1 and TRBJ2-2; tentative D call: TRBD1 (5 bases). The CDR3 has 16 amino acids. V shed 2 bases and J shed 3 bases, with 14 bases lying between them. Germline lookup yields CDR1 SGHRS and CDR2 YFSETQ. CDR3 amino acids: CASSLGALRDTGELFF. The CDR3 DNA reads TGCGCCAGCAGCTTAGGGGCCCTTAGGGACACCGGGGAGCTGTTTTTT.

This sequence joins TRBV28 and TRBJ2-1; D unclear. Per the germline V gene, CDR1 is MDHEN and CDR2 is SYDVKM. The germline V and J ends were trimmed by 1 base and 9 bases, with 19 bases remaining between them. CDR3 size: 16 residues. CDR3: CASSLSLSYSAREQFF. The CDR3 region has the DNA TGTGCCAGCAGTTTATCTCTGAGTTATAGTGCGCGTGAGCAGTTCTTC.